A single T cell receptor beta chain is shown here with its context. Sequencing was performed with immunoSEQ multiplex PCR; in TCRdb, only in-frame clones are kept and a portion is missing. In the table there are roughly 190,000 clones, about nine tenths of which are singletons. These data originate in a study of control samples from healthy donors and cancer patients. The CDR3 sequence is 15 residues long. V trimming: 2 bases; J trimming: 3 bases; junction bases outside the gene matches: 2. Germline loops: CDR1 SEHNR, CDR2 FQNEAQ (reference sequence). V and J are TRBV7-9 and TRBJ1-5; 9 bases fit TRBD1. This TCR came from a woman in her 30s in good health. Sequenced: blood. For the CDR3, the DNA is TGTGCCAGCAGCTTATGGACAGGGGACAATCAGCCCCAGCATTTT. It translates to CASSLWTGDNQPQHF.